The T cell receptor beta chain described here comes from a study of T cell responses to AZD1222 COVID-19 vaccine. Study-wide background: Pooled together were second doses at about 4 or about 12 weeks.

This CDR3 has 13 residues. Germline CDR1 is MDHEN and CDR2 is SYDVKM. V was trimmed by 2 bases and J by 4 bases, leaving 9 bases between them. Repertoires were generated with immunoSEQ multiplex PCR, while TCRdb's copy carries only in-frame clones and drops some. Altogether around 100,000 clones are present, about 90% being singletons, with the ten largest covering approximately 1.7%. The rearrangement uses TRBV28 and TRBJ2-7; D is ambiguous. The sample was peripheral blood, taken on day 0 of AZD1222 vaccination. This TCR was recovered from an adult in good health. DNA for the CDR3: TGTGCCAGCAGTTTAGGGGTCAGATACGAGCAGTACTTC. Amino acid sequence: CASSLGVRYEQYF.